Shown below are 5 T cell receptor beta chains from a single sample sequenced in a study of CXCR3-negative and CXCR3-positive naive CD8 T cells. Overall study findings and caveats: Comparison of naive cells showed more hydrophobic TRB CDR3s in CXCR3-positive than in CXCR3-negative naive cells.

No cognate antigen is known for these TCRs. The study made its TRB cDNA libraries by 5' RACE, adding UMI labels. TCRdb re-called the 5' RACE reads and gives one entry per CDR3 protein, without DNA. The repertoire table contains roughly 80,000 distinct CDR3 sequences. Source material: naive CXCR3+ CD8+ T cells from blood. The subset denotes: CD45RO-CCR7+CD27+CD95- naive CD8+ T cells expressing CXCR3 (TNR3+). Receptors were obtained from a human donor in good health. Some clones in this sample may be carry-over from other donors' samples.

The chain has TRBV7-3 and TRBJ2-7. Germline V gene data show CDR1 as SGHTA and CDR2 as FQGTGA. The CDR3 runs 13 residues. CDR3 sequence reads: CASSSLPNYEQYF.

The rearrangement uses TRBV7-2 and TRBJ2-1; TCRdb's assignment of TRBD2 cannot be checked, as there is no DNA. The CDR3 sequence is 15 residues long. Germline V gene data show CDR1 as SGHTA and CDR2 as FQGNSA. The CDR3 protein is CASSEGLAGYNEQFF.

CDR3 sequence: CASSTRTVFPEAFF. The rearrangement uses TRBV28 and TRBJ1-1. The CDR3 has 14 residues. Per germline, CDR1 MDHEN and CDR2 SYDVKM.

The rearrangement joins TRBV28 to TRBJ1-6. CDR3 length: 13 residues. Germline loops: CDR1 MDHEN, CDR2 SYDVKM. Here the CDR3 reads CASSPADNSPLHF.

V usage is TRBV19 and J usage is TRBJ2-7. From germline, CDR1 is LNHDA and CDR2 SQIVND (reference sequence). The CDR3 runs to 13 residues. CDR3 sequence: CASSIGGTYEQYF.